These 22 T cell receptor beta chains were sequenced from one sample in a study of T-cell reconstitution after alpha-beta-depleted transplantation in children. Preparation of the TCRbeta library used unique molecular identifiers. TCRdb re-called the PCR reads with MiXCR, one entry per CDR3 protein. The data show hundreds of thousands of distinct CDR3 sequences, with roughly 17% seen just once and approximately 1.1% held by the top ten. The material was PBMCs from the stem cell graft donor, obtained from the stem cell graft. All receptors come from a human donor who donated a stem cell graft to a child with acute myeloid leukemia.

The table lists this clonotype with many counts. The V gene is TRBV7-2, the J gene TRBJ2-3; D remains ambiguous. With 5 bases removed from V and 2 bases from J, the gap between germline ends came to 14 bases. CDR1 is SGHTA, CDR2 FQGNSA, per germline. The CDR3 has 15 residues. CDR3 sequence (DNA): TGTGCCAGCAGCCCCAGGAGAAGCTTCACAGATACGCAGTATTTT. This translates into CASSPRRSFTDTQYF.

Ten or more counts support this clonotype. The genes are TRBV29-1 and TRBJ2-5; D uncertain. CDR1 and CDR2 (germline): SQVTM, ANQGSEA. This CDR3 spans 11 amino acids. Trimming stripped 8 bases from V and 4 bases from J, with 11 bases between. Here the CDR3 DNA reads TGCAGCTACGGGTGGCGAGAGACCCAGTACTTC. Its protein is CSYGWRETQYF.

This clonotype was counted ten times or more. The J gene is TRBJ2-5, the V gene TRBV6-5, with 14 positions matching TRBD2. Trimming removed 2 bases from V and 8 bases from J; junction bases left unmatched: 10. In germline, CDR1 is MNHEY, CDR2 SVGAGI. CDR3 length: 17 residues. CDR3 in amino acids: CASSYPRLAGGRSTQYF. In nucleotides, the CDR3 is TGTGCCAGCAGTTACCCCAGACTAGCGGGGGGGAGATCTACCCAGTACTTC.

As concerns this clonotype: The conserved phenylalanine or tryptophan normally closing the CDR3 is absent here, so this likely arose from a read error. V usage is TRBV12-3 or TRBV12-4 and J usage is TRBJ2-6; no firm D call. Trimming took 5 bases from V and 4 from J, leaving 15 bases between them. This CDR3 comprises 16 residues. The CDR3 reads CASSLPSGWGANVLTS. In nucleotides, the CDR3 is TGTGCCAGCAGTCTCCCTAGTGGCTGGGGGGCCAACGTCCTGACTTCC.

This clonotype was counted at least ten times. The chain uses TRBV15 and TRBJ2-1, with D perhaps TRBD2 (7 bases). V lost 0 bases to trimming and J lost 0 bases, with 18 bases between them. This CDR3 has 19 residues. Looked up from germline, CDR1 is LNHNV and CDR2 is YYDKDF (reference sequence). CDR3 sequence reads: CATSRDPRGGEYSYNEQFF. The CDR3, as DNA: TGTGCCACCAGCAGAGATCCCAGGGGAGGGGAGTACTCCTACAATGAGCAGTTCTTC.

V gene TRBV7-9 combines with J gene TRBJ2-7; tentative D call: TRBD1 (6 bases). Germline-derived CDR1 and CDR2 are SEHNR and FQNEAQ (reference sequence). CDR3 length equals 13 residues. Trimming cost V 5 bases and J 6 bases, with 14 bases left between them. The CDR3 spells CASSVGHWGEQYV. CDR3 sequence (DNA): TGTGCCAGCAGCGTGGGACATTGGGGCGAGCAGTACGTC.

The CDR3 is CSASRLAGGPIQETQYF. The CDR3 bases are TGCAGTGCCTCCCGACTAGCGGGGGGGCCTATTCAAGAGACCCAGTACTTC. The chain uses TRBV20-1 and TRBJ2-5; 14 nucleotides match TRBD2. This CDR3 is 17 amino acids long. J was trimmed by 2 bases and V by 6 bases; bases with no gene match: 11. Germline V gives CDR1 DFQATT, CDR2 SNEGSKA (reference sequence).

This clonotype has ten or more counts. V and J are TRBV24-1 and TRBJ2-7; a possible D gene is TRBD2 (5 bases). CDR3 size: 14 residues. The germline CDR1 and CDR2 sequences are KGHDR and SFDVKD. V shed 6 bases and J shed 0 bases, with 11 bases lying between them. The CDR3 is CATSKSRDSYEQYF. CDR3 coding DNA: TGTGCCACCAGTAAGAGCCGGGACTCCTACGAGCAGTACTTC.

This clonotype showed up many times. The gene calls are TRBV6-5 and TRBJ1-3; no reliable D call. V lost 4 bases and J 2 bases, leaving 12 bases between the germline ends. The length of the CDR3 is 15 residues. The germline CDR1 and CDR2 sequences are MNHEY and SVGAGI. This chain's CDR3 is CASSSPSGAGNTIYF. The CDR3 DNA sequence: TGTGCCAGCAGTTCCCCGTCCGGAGCTGGAAACACCATATATTTT.

V is TRBV5-1 and J is TRBJ1-1; TRBD1 aligns across 11 bases. V was clipped by 1 base and J by 7 bases; unmatched bases: 9. The CDR3 covers 16 residues. The V gene's germline CDR1 is SGHRS and CDR2 YFSETQ. The CDR3, as DNA: TGCGCCAGCAGCTTGCGTATGGGGACAGGGGGTTATGAAGCTTTCTTT. Encoded protein: CASSLRMGTGGYEAFF.

This clonotype was detected a few times. This chain uses TRBV7-9 with TRBJ2-5; TRBD1 matches 10 bases. From germline, CDR1 is SEHNR and CDR2 FQNEAQ (reference sequence). Trimming cost V 4 bases and J 5 bases; bases outside gene matches: 7. The CDR3 has 15 amino acids. The CDR3 DNA reads TGTGCCAGCAGCTCACCGGGACAGGGGTTTGAGACCCAGTACTTC. It is translated as CASSSPGQGFETQYF.

The chain has TRBV7-9 and TRBJ1-5, with D perhaps TRBD1 (6 bases). The germline V gene has CDR1 SEHNR and CDR2 FQNEAQ (reference sequence). The V end was cut by 4 bases, the J end by 11 bases, with 12 bases between. The CDR3 runs 12 residues. Here the CDR3 reads CASSSQGGTQHF. In DNA form, the CDR3 reads TGTGCCAGCAGCTCACAGGGTGGGACCCAGCATTTT.

This clonotype was detected only a few times. The gene calls are TRBV7-7 and TRBJ2-7; D may be TRBD1 (6 bases). The CDR3 is 15 residues long. CDR1 SSHAT and CDR2 FNYEAQ come from the germline V gene (reference sequence). Between the trimmed V and J ends, which lost 1 base and 0 bases, there was a span of 10 bases. The CDR3 is CASSLGDNPSYEQYF. CDR3 coding DNA: TGTGCCAGCAGCTTAGGGGACAATCCCTCCTACGAGCAGTACTTC.

This clonotype has more than one count but fewer than ten. J is TRBJ2-7 and V is TRBV7-8, with 10 bases fitting TRBD2. CDR3 length: 15 amino acids. Germline V gene sequence: CDR1 SGHVS, CDR2 FQNEAQ. J lost 2 bases, V lost 5 bases, and 6 bases had no gene match. The CDR3 loop reads CASSPTSGVTYEQYF. The DNA for the CDR3 is TGTGCCAGCAGCCCCACTAGCGGGGTTACCTACGAGCAGTACTTC.

The chain recombines TRBV4-2 with TRBJ2-3; D could derive from TRBD1 or TRBD2 (6 bases each). Germline CDR1 is LGHNA and CDR2 is YNFKEQ. V lost 3 bases, J lost 6 bases, and 25 bases lay in between. This CDR3 region has 18 residues. The CDR3 reads CASSQEASGAAFMDTQYF. DNA of the CDR3: TGTGCCAGCAGCCAGGAGGCCTCGGGGGCCGCGTTTATGGATACGCAGTATTTT.

V usage is TRBV7-9 and J usage is TRBJ2-1, with 12 bases fitting TRBD2. Germline V CDR1 and CDR2: SEHNR, FQNEAQ (reference sequence). This CDR3 region has 16 residues. Trimming cost V 3 bases and J 7 bases; bases outside gene matches: 7. The CDR3 nucleotides read TGTGCCAGCAGCTTCAGACTAGCGGGGGCAGGGAATGAGCAGTTCTTC. It is translated as CASSFRLAGAGNEQFF.

The chain carries TRBV7-2 and TRBJ2-6; 7 positions match TRBD1. The CDR3 has 17 residues. Germline V lookup: CDR1 SGHTA, CDR2 FQGNSA. Trimming cost V 5 bases and J 0 bases; bases outside gene matches: 7. CDR3 coding DNA: TGTGCCAGCAGCGTAAGGGGGCGCTTCTCTGGGGCCAACGTCCTGACTTTC. This translates into CASSVRGRFSGANVLTF.

This clonotype showed up just a few times. V is TRBV4-1 and J is TRBJ1-5; no firm D call. The CDR3 runs 14 residues. V was pared by 1 base and J by 0 bases, with 4 bases between. From germline, CDR1 is MGHRA and CDR2 YSYEKL. DNA for the CDR3: TGCGCCAGCAGCCAAGTCCATAGCAATCAGCCCCAGCATTTT. It specifies CASSQVHSNQPQHF.

The V and J genes are TRBV20-1 and TRBJ1-2, with a possible D match to TRBD1 (5 bases). This CDR3 spans 14 amino acids. Germline CDR1 is DFQATT and CDR2 is SNEGSKA (reference sequence). Between the trimmed V and J ends, which lost 0 bases and 2 bases, there was a span of 10 bases. The CDR3 spells CSARDSTVNYGYTF. As DNA, the CDR3 is TGCAGTGCTAGAGATTCGACAGTAAACTATGGCTACACCTTC.

This clonotype was detected many times. The junction departs from the called germline gene at one end, perhaps through a read error. The chain has TRBV29-1 and TRBJ2-1; possible D gene TRBD1, 6 bases. This CDR3 comprises 13 residues. CDR1 and CDR2 (germline): SQVTM, ANQGSEA. CDR3 region: CSVEGDTYNEQFF. CDR3 nucleotide sequence: TGCAGCGTCGAAGGGGACACCTACAATGAGCAGTTCTTC.

The chain joins TRBV7-9 to TRBJ1-2; tentatively, D is TRBD1 (6 bases). Trimming took 3 bases from V and 8 from J, leaving 10 bases between them. Germline V CDR1 and CDR2: SEHNR, FQNEAQ (reference sequence). The CDR3 spans 12 residues. CDR3 protein: CASSFGGPGYTF. The CDR3 DNA follows: TGTGCCAGCAGCTTCGGGGGCCCGGGCTACACCTTC.

This chain uses TRBV7-9 with TRBJ1-2; possible D gene TRBD1, 6 bases. The CDR3 has 15 amino acids. The germline V and J ends were trimmed by 1 base and 4 bases, with 13 bases remaining between them. Germline-derived CDR1 and CDR2 are SEHNR and FQNEAQ (reference sequence). Written as DNA, the CDR3 is TGTGCCAGCAGCTTAGATAACAGGGTTGGCTATGGCTACACCTTC. This translates into CASSLDNRVGYGYTF.